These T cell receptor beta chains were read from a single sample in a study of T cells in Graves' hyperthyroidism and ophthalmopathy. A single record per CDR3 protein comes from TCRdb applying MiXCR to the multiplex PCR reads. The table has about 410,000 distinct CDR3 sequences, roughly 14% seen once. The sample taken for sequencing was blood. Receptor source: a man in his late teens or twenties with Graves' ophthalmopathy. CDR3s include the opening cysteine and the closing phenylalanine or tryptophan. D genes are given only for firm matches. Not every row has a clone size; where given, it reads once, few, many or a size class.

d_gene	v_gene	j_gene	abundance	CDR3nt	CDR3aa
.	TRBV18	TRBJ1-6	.	TGTGCCAGCTCACCACTCGGGGGCCGCGGAAATTCACCCCTCCACTTT	CASSPLGGRGNSPLHF
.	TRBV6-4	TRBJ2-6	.	TGTGCCAGCAGTGAGAGGCACTCTGGGGCCAACGTCCTGACTTTC	CASSERHSGANVLTF
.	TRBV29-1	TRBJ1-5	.	TGCAGCGTTGGGTCCTATAATCAGCCCCAGCATTTT	CSVGSYNQPQHF
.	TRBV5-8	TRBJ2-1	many	TGTGCCAGCAGCTTGGTGGCCGTGGGGAATGAGCAGTTCTTC	CASSLVAVGNEQFF
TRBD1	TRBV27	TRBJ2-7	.	TGTGCCAGCAGTCGCGGGACAGGGTTTCGTGAGCAGTACTTC	CASSRGTGFREQYF
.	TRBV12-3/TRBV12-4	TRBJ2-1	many	TGTGCCAGCAGTTCCGGACAGAGCTCCTACAATGAGCAGTTCTTC	CASSSGQSSYNEQFF
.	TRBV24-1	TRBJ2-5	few	TGTGCCACCAGCACCATTACGAATACCCAAGAGACCCAGTACTTC	CATSTITNTQETQYF
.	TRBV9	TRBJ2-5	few	TGTGCCAGCAGCGGAGAGGGGTCCCCAGAGACCCAGTACTTC	CASSGEGSPETQYF
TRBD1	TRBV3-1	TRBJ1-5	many	TGTGCCAGCAGCCAAGGTGGACAGGGAGGTAATCAGCCCCAGCATTTT	CASSQGGQGGNQPQHF
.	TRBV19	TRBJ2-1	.	TGTGCCAGTAGTAGTTATCGGACAGCGAACAATGAGCAGTTCTTC	CASSSYRTANNEQFF
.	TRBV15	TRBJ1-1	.	TGTGCCACCAGCAGATTTAGGGCCAACACTGAAGCTTTCTTT	CATSRFRANTEAFF
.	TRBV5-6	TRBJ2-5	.	TGTGCCAGCAGCTTGATAGGGACGGAAGAGACCCAGTACTTC	CASSLIGTEETQYF
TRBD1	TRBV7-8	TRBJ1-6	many	TGTGCCAGCAGCTCTCGGACAGGGGATAATTCACCCCTCCACTTT	CASSSRTGDNSPLHF
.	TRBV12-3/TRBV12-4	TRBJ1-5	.	TGTGCCAGCAGTTTAGCGCAGGGAGGGGCTGTGAGCAATCAGCCCCAGCATTTT	CASSLAQGGAVSNQPQHF
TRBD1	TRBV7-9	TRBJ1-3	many	TGTGCCAGCAGCCTCCTCCCGGGACAGGACTCTGGAAACACCATATATTTT	CASSLLPGQDSGNTIYF
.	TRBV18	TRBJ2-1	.	TGTGCCAGTTTCCGGGAGAGCTTAGGCAATGAGCAGTTCTTC	CASFRESLGNEQFF
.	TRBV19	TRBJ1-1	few	TGTGCCAGTAGTACCTATTGGGGGGGTGACACTGAAGCTTTCTTT	CASSTYWGGDTEAFF
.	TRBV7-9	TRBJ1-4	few	TGTGCCAGCAGCACACCCCTCGGGACGGGGAATGAAAAACTGTTTTTT	CASSTPLGTGNEKLFF
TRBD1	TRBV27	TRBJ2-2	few	TGTGCCAGCAAAGGACAGGGCACCGTTGGGGGGGAGCTGTTTTTT	CASKGQGTVGGELFF
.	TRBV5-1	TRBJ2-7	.	TGCGCCAGCAGCTTGAGGGGGGAGACAGGGCCCCCCTACGAGCAGTACTTC	CASSLRGETGPPYEQYF
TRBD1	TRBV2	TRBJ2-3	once	TGTGCCAGCAGTGTAGGGGACAGTCCCGGAGATACGCAGTATTTT	CASSVGDSPGDTQYF
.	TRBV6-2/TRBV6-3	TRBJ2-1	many	TGTGCCAGCAGGCCACAGTACAATGAGCAGTTCTTC	CASRPQYNEQFF
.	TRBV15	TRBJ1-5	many	TGTGCCACCAGCAGAGATTCAGAACTTCTAAATCAGCCCCAGCATTTT	CATSRDSELLNQPQHF
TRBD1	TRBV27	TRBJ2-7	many	TGTGCCAGCAGTTTAGGGACAGCTCGCCTCCTCTACGAGCAGTACTTC	CASSLGTARLLYEQYF
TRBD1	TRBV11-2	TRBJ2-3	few	TGTGCCAGCAGCTACAGGGGGTCGGGGGAACCTTACGCCACAGATACGCAGTATTTT	CASSYRGSGEPYATDTQYF
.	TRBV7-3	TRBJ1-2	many	TGTGCCAGCAGTCTAGGACAGCCTTCTAACTATGGCTACACCTTC	CASSLGQPSNYGYTF
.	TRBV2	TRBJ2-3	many	TGTGCCAGCAGTGAACGAAGGGACATTTCCCCGCAAGATACGCAGTATTTT	CASSERRDISPQDTQYF
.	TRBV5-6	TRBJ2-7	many	TGTGCCAGCAGCTTGGGTGGCTGGGACGAGCAGTACTTC	CASSLGGWDEQYF
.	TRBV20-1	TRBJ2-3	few	TGCAGTGCACTTGCAGTTGCGGGAAGCACAGATACGCAGTATTTT	CSALAVAGSTDTQYF
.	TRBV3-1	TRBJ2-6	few	TGTGCCAGCAGCCTCAACCTCGGGGCTGGGGCCAACGTCCTGACTTTC	CASSLNLGAGANVLTF
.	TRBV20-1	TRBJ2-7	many	TGCAGTGCTAGAGACCTTATGACAGGAGGTCACGAGCAGTACTTC	CSARDLMTGGHEQYF
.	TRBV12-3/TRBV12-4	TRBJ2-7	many	TGTGCCAGCAGTTCTCACGACAGGAACCACGAGCAGTACTTC	CASSSHDRNHEQYF
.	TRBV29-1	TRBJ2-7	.	TGCAGCGTTTCGGACCCCCACGAGCAGTACTTC	CSVSDPHEQYF
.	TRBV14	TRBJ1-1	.	TGTGCCAGCAGCCAAGCCACTGAAGCTTTCTTT	CASSQATEAFF
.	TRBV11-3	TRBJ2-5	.	TGTGCCAGCAGCCACTTGTTGTTCGATAGGGGAGAGACCCAGTACTTC	CASSHLLFDRGETQYF
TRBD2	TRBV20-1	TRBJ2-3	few	TGCAGTGCTAGAGATCAAAGCGGGGGGTCGGATACGCAGTATTTT	CSARDQSGGSDTQYF
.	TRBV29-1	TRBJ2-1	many	TGCAGCGTTGATTGGGGGGTGAGCTCCTACAATGAGCAGTTCTTC	CSVDWGVSSYNEQFF
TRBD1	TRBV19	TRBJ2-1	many	TGTGCCAGTAGTTCACAACTCGGGACAGGGGAAGGTTGGTACAATGAGCAGTTCTTC	CASSSQLGTGEGWYNEQFF
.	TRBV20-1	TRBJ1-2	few	TGCAGTGCTAGTGTTCCAGGGATTTATGGCTACACCTTC	CSASVPGIYGYTF
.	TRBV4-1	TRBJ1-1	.	TGCGCCAGCAGCCAAGAATGGGTTGGAGGGAGGGGCACTGAAGCTTTCTTT	CASSQEWVGGRGTEAFF
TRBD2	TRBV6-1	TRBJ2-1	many	TGTGCCAGCAGTGGCCCGGGACTACCTATTCTATACAATGAGCAGTTCTTC	CASSGPGLPILYNEQFF
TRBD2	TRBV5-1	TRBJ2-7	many	TGCGCCAGCAGCGGGAGCGGGGGCTCCTACGAGCAGTACTTC	CASSGSGGSYEQYF
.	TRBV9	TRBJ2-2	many	TGTGCCAGCAGCCCCCACCGGGACGGACGCACCGGGGAGCTGTTTTTT	CASSPHRDGRTGELFF
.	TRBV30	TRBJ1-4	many	TGTGCCGGGGCCGGCACCGCGGGTCGTGAAAAACTGTTTTTT	CAGAGTAGREKLFF
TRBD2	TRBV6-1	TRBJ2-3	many	TGTGCCAGCTTGCTAGCGGAGACAGATACGCAGTATTTT	CASLLAETDTQYF
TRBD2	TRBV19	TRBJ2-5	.	TGTGCCAGTACCATAGCGGGAGCGGAGACCCAGTACTTC	CASTIAGAETQYF
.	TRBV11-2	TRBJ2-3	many	TGTGCCAACAGCTCCCCGAGCACAGATACGCAGTATTTT	CANSSPSTDTQYF